This T cell receptor (beta chain) was captured in a study of shared clonotypes between healthy human individuals. Looking at the study overall: Per donor, CD8 memory used one plate, CD8 naive used two, CD4 memory used three and CD4 naive used three. General study points: Naive subsets, compared against memory subsets, generally had larger estimated richness values.

Germline lookup yields CDR1 SGHTA and CDR2 FQGNSA. J lost 6 bases, V lost 1 base, and 13 bases had no gene match. The CDR3 has 17 amino acids. In its sample, this clone was seen a few times. Its antigen remains unidentified. TCRdb keeps only in-frame clones here, not all; method: immunoSEQ multiplex PCR. The data show approximately 2,000,000 clones, about nine tenths seen once. The chain combines TRBV7-2 with TRBJ1-2; TRBD1 aligns across 8 bases. Material for sequencing was naive CD4+ T cells from PBMCs. Indicated subset: CD45RA+ positively selected. This TCR derives from a man between 18 and 35 years old in good health. Some clones in this sample may be carry-over from other donors' samples. The CDR3 coding sequence is TGTGCCAGCAGCTTAGTTTTGCCCCAATTGACAGGGGATGGCTACACCTTC. As protein: CASSLVLPQLTGDGYTF.